One and the same sample provided the 18 T cell receptor beta chains below, sequenced in a study of T cells in narcolepsy. Some clones are missing from TCRdb's copy, which holds only in-frame ones; the method was immunoSEQ multiplex PCR. The sample includes tens of thousands of clones, about 80% of them seen just once. The sample comprised CD45RA- memory CD4+ T cells from PBMCs. These receptors originate from a human donor with narcolepsy.

There are a few counts of this clone. The V and J genes are TRBV27 and TRBJ1-2, with D hard to call. The CDR3 spans 15 residues. V was cut by 5 bases and J by 8 bases, with 21 bases left in between. Germline-derived CDR1 and CDR2 are MNHEY and SMNVEV (reference sequence). CDR3 region: CASSPWNVAGQGYTF. The DNA of the CDR3 is TGTGCCAGCAGTCCCTGGAACGTCGCCGGTCAGGGCTACACCTTC.

This clone showed up just once. The V gene is TRBV10-3, the J gene TRBJ2-3, with a tentative D call TRBD1 (7 bases). This CDR3 has 17 amino acids. Per germline, CDR1 ENHRY and CDR2 SYGVKD. Trimming stripped 5 bases from V and 0 bases from J, with 18 bases between. For the CDR3, the DNA is TGTGCCATCAGTAAAGAACAGGGGAGGAGTAGCACAGATACGCAGTATTTT. The encoded protein is CAISKEQGRSSTDTQYF.

The chain joins TRBV2 to TRBJ2-1, with 8 nucleotides matching TRBD2. With V trimmed by 6 bases and J by 3 bases, 7 bases remained unmatched. From germline, CDR1 is SNHLY and CDR2 FYNNEI. The CDR3 length is 15 residues. The CDR3 sequence: CASRVRGGDYNEQFF. The CDR3 bases are TGTGCCAGCAGAGTCCGGGGGGGCGACTACAATGAGCAGTTCTTC.

The gene calls are TRBV5-1 and TRBJ2-6, with D maybe TRBD2 (6 bases). Germline V gene data show CDR1 as SGHRS and CDR2 as YFSETQ. The CDR3 spans 20 residues. The V gene lost 2 bases and the J gene lost 1 base, with 22 bases spanning the gap. The CDR3 spells CASSFGLGLRPPSGANVLTF. Here the CDR3 DNA reads TGCGCCAGCAGCTTCGGTTTGGGACTCCGACCACCTTCTGGGGCCAACGTCCTGACTTTC.

J is TRBJ1-2 and V is TRBV13, with a tentative D call TRBD1 (5 bases). V was shortened by 4 bases and J by 4 bases, with 25 bases between the two germline ends. Germline assignment: CDR1 PRHDT and CDR2 FYEKMQ (reference sequence). The CDR3 is 18 amino acids. The CDR3: CASSSPGRGREVSYGYTF. The CDR3 DNA reads TGTGCCAGCAGCTCCCCGGGAAGGGGCAGGGAAGTCAGCTATGGCTACACCTTC.

The V call is TRBV5-4, the J call TRBJ2-1, with TRBD2 identical over 11 bases. The J segment lost 7 bases and the V segment lost 4 bases, leaving 7 bases of the junction unmatched. The germline V gene encodes CDR1 SGHNT and CDR2 YYREEE (reference sequence). CDR3 length equals 15 residues. CDR3 in DNA: TGTGCCAGCAGCCGTAGCGGGAGGGGTAGGAATGAGCAGTTCTTC. Translating it yields CASSRSGRGRNEQFF.

V gene TRBV18 combines with J gene TRBJ1-1; maybe TRBD1 (6 bases). The ends were cut back, 4 bases at V and 8 bases at J, with 14 bases in the middle. Germline V gene sequence: CDR1 KGHSH, CDR2 LQKENI. The CDR3 loop spans 13 amino acids. The CDR3 DNA follows: TGTGCCAGCTCACTACAAACAGGGCTAGAAGCTTTCTTT. Amino acid sequence: CASSLQTGLEAFF.

The J gene is TRBJ2-5, the V gene TRBV9, with D maybe TRBD2 (5 bases). Germline values: CDR1 SGDLS, CDR2 YYNGEE. The CDR3 extends over 14 amino acids. The ends were cut back, 1 base at V and 2 bases at J, with 9 bases in the middle. This CDR3 is CASSVHAGQETQYF. CDR3 coding DNA: TGTGCCAGCAGCGTACATGCGGGTCAAGAGACCCAGTACTTC.

The CDR3 is CASSVLAGYEQYF. The CDR3 DNA reads as TGCGCCAGCAGTGTACTAGCGGGCTACGAGCAGTACTTC. This rearrangement joins TRBV10-1 to TRBJ2-7, with TRBD2 identical over 9 bases. Germline values: CDR1 WNHNN, CDR2 SYGVQD (reference sequence). The CDR3 sequence is 13 residues long. The trim removed 4 bases at V and 3 bases at J, leaving 1 base unmatched.

The V and J genes are TRBV5-4 and TRBJ2-3, with 12 bases lining up with TRBD2. J lost 1 base, V lost 3 bases, and 6 bases had no gene match. The CDR3 length is 17 residues. Germline assignment: CDR1 SGHNT and CDR2 YYREEE (reference sequence). The CDR3 is CASSSARTSGGTDTQYF. CDR3 DNA: TGTGCCAGCAGCTCCGCCCGGACTAGCGGGGGCACAGATACGCAGTATTTT. The variable domain in full, with the rest retrieved from reference TRBV5-4 and TRBJ2-3, is ETGVTQSPTHLIKTRGQQVTLRCSSQSGHNTVSWYQQALGQGPQFIFQYYREEENGRGNFPPRFSGLQFPNYSSELNVNALELDDSALYLCASSSARTSGGTDTQYFGPGTRLTVL.

In its sample, this clone was seen once. This CDR3 is CSVGDRVPTRYGEQFF. The CDR3 region has the DNA TGCAGCGTAGGGGACCGGGTGCCTACAAGATACGGTGAGCAGTTCTTC. J is TRBJ2-1 and V is TRBV29-1; possibly TRBD1 or TRBD2 for D (5 bases each). The CDR3 contains 16 residues. Trimming left V 6 bases short and J 9 bases short, with 27 bases between. Germline loops: CDR1 SQVTM, CDR2 ANQGSEA.

The chain combines TRBV2 with TRBJ1-1; 8 nucleotides match TRBD1. The germline gives CDR1 SNHLY, CDR2 FYNNEI. This CDR3 is 12 amino acids long. Losses at the gene ends were 6 bases for V and 10 bases for J; bases not matched to a gene: 7. CDR3 amino acids: CASSGQGSTAFF. CDR3 nucleotides: TGTGCCAGCAGCGGACAGGGAAGCACAGCTTTCTTT.

The chain recombines TRBV25-1 with TRBJ2-1; 12 bases agree with TRBD2. The CDR3 loop spans 16 amino acids. Germline CDR1 is MGHDK and CDR2 is SYGVNS. V dropped 2 bases and J dropped 6; count of bases not matched to a gene: 5. CDR3 bases: TGTGCCAGCAGTGAAGGCTGGGGACTAGCGGGCAATGAGCAGTTCTTC. Translating it yields CASSEGWGLAGNEQFF. The variable domain in full, with the rest retrieved from reference TRBV25-1 and TRBJ2-1, is EADIYQTPRYLVIGTGKKITLECSQTMGHDKMYWYQQDPGMELHLIHYSYGVNSTEKGDLSSESTVSRIRTEHFPLTLESARPSHTSQYLCASSEGWGLAGNEQFFGPGTRLTVL.

This clone was recorded once. The chain employs TRBV12-5 and TRBJ2-2; D is possibly TRBD1 (6 bases). This CDR3 has 15 amino acids. The germline gives CDR1 LGHNT, CDR2 FRNRAP. With 1 base removed from V and 6 bases from J, the gap between germline ends came to 12 bases. CDR3 sequence reads: CASGLATGLAGELFF. CDR3 in DNA: TGTGCTAGTGGTTTGGCTACAGGGCTCGCCGGGGAGCTGTTTTTT.

The chain recombines TRBV6-6 with TRBJ2-7; no clear D gene. The CDR3 spans 13 residues. V was cut by 7 bases and J by 2 bases, with 12 bases left in between. CDR1 and CDR2 from the germline V gene are MNHNY and SVGAGI (reference sequence). CDR3 sequence reads: CASTHPEPYEQYF. The DNA for the CDR3 is TGTGCCAGCACTCACCCAGAGCCCTACGAGCAGTACTTC.

The chain employs TRBV29-1 and TRBJ1-5; the match to TRBD1 covers 8 bases. This CDR3 has 13 residues. With 6 bases clipped from V and 7 bases from J, the junction kept 8 bases outside the gene matches. Germline CDR1 SQVTM, CDR2 ANQGSEA. CDR3 protein: CSVSTGEGQPQHF. Here the CDR3 DNA reads TGCAGCGTATCGACAGGGGAAGGACAGCCCCAGCATTTT.

This chain links TRBV5-1 with TRBJ1-5; D is undetermined. Germline-derived CDR1 and CDR2 are SGHRS and YFSETQ. The CDR3 has 13 amino acids. V lost 4 bases and J 6 bases, leaving 11 bases between the germline ends. The CDR3 loop reads CASSQEVGQPQHF. The CDR3 DNA sequence: TGCGCCAGCAGCCAGGAAGTGGGTCAGCCCCAGCATTTT.

This clone occurred a few times. The rearrangement joins TRBV6-1 to TRBJ1-3; a possible D gene is TRBD1 (5 bases). CDR3 length: 15 amino acids. The V gene lost 6 bases and the J gene lost 4 bases, with 16 bases spanning the gap. Germline V gives CDR1 MNHNS, CDR2 SASEGT. The CDR3 loop is CASRDGGGGGNTIYF. The DNA of the CDR3 is TGTGCCAGCAGGGACGGGGGAGGAGGAGGAAACACCATATATTTT.